The 19 T cell receptor beta chains below were found in one sample sequenced in a study of cytomegalovirus exposure and HLA in healthy donors (dated by TCRdb to the late 2010s). To prepare the library, the immunoSEQ multiplex PCR assay was applied. The multiplex PCR relied on a mix of 60 forward primers for TCR Vbeta segments and 13 reverse primers for TCR Jbeta segments. Imported from immuneACCESS, the table was reduced by TCRdb to in-frame sequences with V and J called. These copies leave out some clones; in studies compared against another copy, an unresolved V gene accounts for under half, and the cause of the remainder is not known. The sample table contains fewer than 350,000 clones; only one count was recorded for roughly 90% of them. 2% to 3% of the sample is in the top ten clones. The sequencing sample was made of PBMCs. These TCRs come from a woman under 30 in good health and CMV-seronegative.

This clone was counted a few times. This sequence joins TRBV2 and TRBJ1-2; TRBD1 matches 7 bases. With V trimmed by 3 bases and J by 7 bases, 5 bases remained unmatched. The CDR3 covers 13 residues. CDR1 is SNHLY, CDR2 FYNNEI, per germline. CDR3 sequence (DNA): TGTGCCAGCAGTGACAGACAGGGTGGTGGCTACACCTTC. This codes for CASSDRQGGGYTF.

This clone was seen only once. The chain recombines TRBV5-6 with TRBJ1-2; D call uncertain. The CDR3 sequence is 14 residues long. Germline CDR1 SGHDT, CDR2 YYEEEE. V lost 0 bases and J lost 2, with 8 bases in between. The CDR3 sequence is CASSLAITNYGYTF. The CDR3 DNA reads TGTGCCAGCAGCTTGGCCATCACAAACTATGGCTACACCTTC.

This chain uses TRBV5-1 with TRBJ2-7; 7 positions match TRBD1. This CDR3 is 14 amino acids long. Germline V gene sequence: CDR1 SGHRS, CDR2 YFSETQ. Trimming removed 4 bases from V and 2 bases from J; junction bases left unmatched: 6. This chain's CDR3 is CASSEGQPTYEQYF. The CDR3 nucleotides are TGCGCCAGCAGCGAGGGACAGCCAACCTACGAGCAGTACTTC.

The chain uses TRBV7-8 and TRBJ1-1; D remains ambiguous. From germline, CDR1 is SGHVS and CDR2 FQNEAQ. Trimming stripped 1 base from V and 0 bases from J, with 18 bases between. The CDR3 sequence is 18 residues long. The CDR3 region is CASSLEVVLGDMNTEAFF. Written as DNA, the CDR3 is TGTGCCAGCAGCTTAGAGGTTGTTTTAGGCGACATGAACACTGAAGCTTTCTTT.

This chain joins TRBV7-9 and TRBJ2-3; a possible D gene is TRBD2 (5 bases). The CDR3 loop spans 13 amino acids. V was clipped by 5 bases and J by 3 bases, with 9 bases between them. Per the germline V gene, CDR1 is SEHNR and CDR2 is FQNEAQ (reference sequence). The CDR3 here is CASSPDWTDTQYF. CDR3 coding DNA: TGTGCCAGCAGCCCGGACTGGACAGATACGCAGTATTTT.

The chain uses TRBV9 and TRBJ1-2; TRBD1 agrees at 9 bases. The CDR3 has 18 residues. CDR1 is SGDLS and CDR2 is YYNGEE in the germline V gene. Trimming cost V 4 bases and J 8 bases; bases outside gene matches: 21. This chain's CDR3 is CASSSARGQGEPLPGYTF. The DNA of the CDR3 is TGTGCCAGCAGCTCGGCCAGGGGACAGGGAGAACCTCTACCCGGCTACACCTTC. Supplemented by reference TRBV9 and TRBJ1-2, the full variable domain reads DSGVTQTPKHLITATGQRVTLRCSPRSGDLSVYWYQQSLDQGLQFLIQYYNGEERAKGNILERFSAQQFPDLHSELNLSSLELGDSALYFCASSSARGQGEPLPGYTFGSGTRLTVV.

This clone was counted a single time. The rearrangement links TRBV30 to TRBJ1-4; D might be TRBD1 (5 bases). The germline V gene encodes CDR1 GTSNPN and CDR2 SVGIG (reference sequence). The V end was cut by 2 bases, the J end by 8 bases, with 15 bases between. CDR3 length: 14 residues. This chain's CDR3 is CAWSKTAGQEKLFF. The CDR3 nucleotides read TGTGCCTGGAGTAAGACAGCCGGCCAAGAAAAACTGTTTTTT. Complete variable domain (other parts from reference TRBV30 and TRBJ1-4): SQTIHQWPATLVQPVGSPLSLECTVEGTSNPNLYWYRQAAGRGLQLLFYSVGIGQISSEVPQNLSASRPQDRQFILSSKKLLLSDSGFYLCAWSKTAGQEKLFFGSGTQLSVL.

The chain uses TRBV6-1 and TRBJ2-7, with a tentative D call TRBD2 (5 bases). The germline V and J ends were trimmed by 1 base and 3 bases, with 7 bases remaining between them. Germline CDR1 reads MNHNS; CDR2 reads SASEGT. The CDR3 totals 13 residues. The CDR3 is CASSEVLVYEQYF. The CDR3 region has the DNA TGTGCCAGCAGTGAAGTACTAGTCTACGAGCAGTACTTC.

J is TRBJ1-1 and V is TRBV2, with D hard to call. CDR1 SNHLY and CDR2 FYNNEI come from the germline V gene. This CDR3 region has 12 residues. Trimming cost V 8 bases and J 0 bases, with 7 bases left between them. CDR3 region: CASAVLNTEAFF. CDR3 DNA: TGTGCCAGCGCGGTATTGAACACTGAAGCTTTCTTT.

This rearrangement joins TRBV11-1 to TRBJ1-1; D is uncertain. Looked up from germline, CDR1 is SGHAT and CDR2 is FQDESV (reference sequence). The CDR3 spans 12 residues. Trimming took off 5 bases at V and 10 bases at J, with 14 bases between the two ends. CDR3 nucleotides: TGTGCCAGCAGCCAGGAATGGAACCCAGCTTTCTTT. Translating gives CASSQEWNPAFF.

CDR3 coding DNA: TGTGCCAGCAGTGAAGGGATACAGGCACACTTCTACTATGGCTACACCTTC. This sequence encodes CASSEGIQAHFYYGYTF. The chain has TRBV6-1 and TRBJ1-2; tentatively, D is TRBD1 (5 bases). CDR1 MNHNS and CDR2 SASEGT come from the germline V gene. This CDR3 comprises 17 residues. The V and J ends lost 1 base and 3 bases respectively, with 18 bases between them.

Only a few counts were recorded for this clone. V gene TRBV5-6 combines with J gene TRBJ2-7, with D perhaps matching TRBD1 (5 bases). The length of the CDR3 is 13 residues. CDR1 SGHDT and CDR2 YYEEEE come from the germline V gene. Trimming stripped 0 bases from V and 5 bases from J, with 9 bases between. Written as DNA, the CDR3 is TGTGCCAGCAGCTTGGGACAGTTCGACGAGCAGTACTTC. Translation: CASSLGQFDEQYF.

In this sample, this clone turned up once. The rearrangement uses TRBV7-3 and TRBJ2-5; 7 bases fit TRBD2. Germline-derived CDR1 and CDR2 are SGHTA and FQGTGA. This CDR3 has 14 amino acids. Unmatched junction bases numbered 8, after V lost 5 bases and J lost 5 bases. CDR3 protein: CASSPGLGSETQYF. DNA of the CDR3: TGTGCCAGCAGCCCCGGACTAGGATCGGAGACCCAGTACTTC. Full variable domain (rest looked up from reference TRBV7-3 and TRBJ2-5): GAGVSQTPSNKVTEKGKYVELRCDPISGHTALYWYRQSLGQGPEFLIYFQGTGAADDSGLPNDRFFAVRPEGSVSTLKIQRTERGDSAVYLCASSPGLGSETQYFGPGTRLLVL.

The rearrangement links TRBV27 to TRBJ1-6, with TRBD1 identical over 8 bases. CDR1 is MNHEY and CDR2 is SMNVEV in the germline V gene (reference sequence). V shed 3 bases and J 10 bases; nucleotides not matched to a gene: 8. CDR3 length equals 15 residues. The CDR3 reads CASSFIRGRLSPLHF. The CDR3 bases are TGTGCCAGCAGTTTTATCAGGGGGCGGCTATCACCCCTCCACTTT.

V is TRBV5-8 and J is TRBJ1-1; D call uncertain. Germline assignment: CDR1 SGHTS and CDR2 YDEGEE. V was cut by 3 bases and J by 9 bases, with 21 bases left in between. CDR3 length equals 15 residues. This CDR3 reads CASSSGGVKGPKAFF. CDR3 DNA sequence: TGTGCCAGCAGCTCCGGCGGGGTGAAAGGGCCGAAAGCTTTCTTT.

The V call is TRBV30, the J call TRBJ1-2; tentative D call: TRBD1 (5 bases). Germline values: CDR1 GTSNPN, CDR2 SVGIG (reference sequence). V lost 6 bases and J 5 bases, leaving 10 bases between the germline ends. There are 11 residues in the CDR3. CDR3 residues: CACQQAYGYTF. The CDR3 DNA follows: TGTGCCTGTCAACAGGCATATGGCTACACCTTC.

This rearrangement joins TRBV5-6 to TRBJ2-5; 9 bases are a match to TRBD2. Trimming removed 1 base from V and 5 bases from J; junction bases left unmatched: 3. This CDR3 region has 14 residues. Looked up from germline, CDR1 is SGHDT and CDR2 is YYEEEE. The CDR3 here is CASSLTSGRETQYF. In DNA, the CDR3 is TGTGCCAGCAGCTTGACTAGCGGGCGGGAGACCCAGTACTTC.

V gene TRBV5-4 combines with J gene TRBJ2-5; 7 bases fit TRBD2. Germline V gives CDR1 SGHNT, CDR2 YYREEE (reference sequence). This CDR3 comprises 17 residues. The V segment lost 4 bases and the J segment 5 bases; nucleotides outside the gene matches: 17. The CDR3 bases are TGTGCCAGCAGCGGGGGGGGGACTCGCCAGATCGGGGAGACCCAGTACTTC. Its translation: CASSGGGTRQIGETQYF.

V usage is TRBV6-1 and J usage is TRBJ2-1; TRBD1 agrees at 9 bases. V was pared by 6 bases and J by 9 bases, with 12 bases of the junction left unmatched. CDR1 and CDR2 from the germline V gene are MNHNS and SASEGT. The CDR3 contains 15 residues. The CDR3 region has the DNA TGTGCCAGCAGAACCCCCGGGACAGGGTTGAGTGAGCAGTTCTTC. It specifies CASRTPGTGLSEQFF.